The next 9 T cell receptor beta chains were all read from a single sample in a study of cytomegalovirus exposure and HLA in healthy donors. The PCR ran on 60 Vbeta and 13 Jbeta primers. Using immunoSEQ multiplex PCR, the repertoire was profiled, and TCRdb retains in-frame clones only, with some absent. The sample holds about 120,000 clones; roughly 79% are singletons and the top ten take under 4%. The sample was PBMCs. These receptors were collected from a woman in her twenties or thirties in good health and CMV-seronegative.

The rearrangement uses TRBV7-6 and TRBJ2-7; 7 nucleotides agree with TRBD2. The V gene end was trimmed by 0 bases and the J gene end by 3 bases; junction bases not matched to a gene: 2. CDR1 SGHVS and CDR2 FNYEAQ come from the germline V gene. This CDR3 is 14 amino acids long. The CDR3 loop reads CASSLAGGGYEQYF. The DNA of the CDR3 is TGTGCCAGCAGCTTAGCGGGGGGGGGCTACGAGCAGTACTTC.

This clone was seen a single time. The chain recombines TRBV7-2 with TRBJ2-1; D perhaps matches TRBD2 (6 bases). Germline V gene lookup returns CDR1 SGHTA and CDR2 FQGNSA. Trimming stripped 1 base from V and 1 base from J, with 17 bases between. This CDR3 has 18 amino acids. CDR3 nucleotides: TGTGCCAGCAGCTTAGAGGACGGGAGTGTTCCATCCTACAATGAGCAGTTCTTC. Amino acid sequence: CASSLEDGSVPSYNEQFF.

The gene calls are TRBV28 and TRBJ1-3; D gene unclear. Germline V gene sequence: CDR1 MDHEN, CDR2 SYDVKM. Deletions cut 4 bases from V and 2 bases from J, with 15 bases between. The length of the CDR3 is 16 residues. In DNA form, the CDR3 reads TGTGCCAGCAGTTCCCCGGGAGGGTCAACTGGAAACACCATATATTTT. Translated: CASSSPGGSTGNTIYF.

The chain couples TRBV6-1 to TRBJ2-7, with TRBD2 identical over 7 bases. This CDR3 has 15 amino acids. Germline CDR1 is MNHNS and CDR2 is SASEGT. Germline trimming cut 6 bases from V and 3 bases from J; bases unmatched to any gene: 11. The CDR3 here is CASSPTGLDLYEQYF. CDR3 sequence (DNA): TGTGCCAGCAGCCCTACTGGACTAGACCTCTACGAGCAGTACTTC.

This chain joins TRBV7-2 and TRBJ2-3, with 9 bases that match TRBD2. V gave up 5 bases and J gave up 3 bases; unmatched junction bases: 9. Germline values: CDR1 SGHTA, CDR2 FQGNSA. This CDR3 is 16 amino acids long. The CDR3 DNA reads TGTGCCAGCAGCCGACTTAAGGCGGGAGGGACAGATACGCAGTATTTT. This sequence encodes CASSRLKAGGTDTQYF.

The chain is built from TRBV28 and TRBJ2-7, with D tentatively TRBD2 (6 bases). The V gene's germline CDR1 is MDHEN and CDR2 SYDVKM. The CDR3 runs 14 residues. V lost 3 bases and J 2 bases, leaving 11 bases between the germline ends. As DNA, the CDR3 is TGTGCCAGCAGTTTCGGGGACTCGACCTACGAGCAGTACTTC. It translates to CASSFGDSTYEQYF.

This chain joins TRBV28 and TRBJ2-6, with TRBD1 matching over 10 bases. With 7 bases clipped from V and 0 bases from J, the junction kept 6 bases outside the gene matches. Germline lookup yields CDR1 MDHEN and CDR2 SYDVKM. The CDR3 runs to 17 residues. Written as DNA, the CDR3 is TGTGCCAGCACCCCGGGACAGGGGTTCTCTGGGGCCAACGTCCTGACTTTC. This sequence encodes CASTPGQGFSGANVLTF.

This clone came up once. The chain uses TRBV11-2 and TRBJ2-3; D unresolved. V was pared by 7 bases and J by 2 bases, with 13 bases between. The CDR3 extends over 14 amino acids. Germline-derived CDR1 and CDR2 are SGHAT and FQNNGV. The CDR3: CASNLESSTDTQYF. CDR3 DNA: TGTGCCAGCAACCTGGAGTCGTCCACAGATACGCAGTATTTT.

The rearrangement links TRBV19 to TRBJ2-1, with TRBD2 identical over 13 bases. The CDR3 is 16 residues long. Germline-derived CDR1 and CDR2 are LNHDA and SQIVND (reference sequence). The V segment lost 5 bases and the J segment 7 bases; nucleotides outside the gene matches: 8. The DNA of the CDR3 is TGTGCCAGTAGTGCATCGGGACTAGCGGGACCGAATGAGCAGTTCTTC. Protein product: CASSASGLAGPNEQFF.